This TCR beta chain was identified during a study of T cells after yellow fever vaccination. Across the study: With SMART-Seq v4 Ultra Low Input, the fractions containing low cell numbers were prepared.

TCRdb reprocessed the 5' RACE reads with MiXCR, giving one entry per CDR3 protein. This table has over 150,000 distinct CDR3 sequences, 6.2% appearing once. This clonotype appeared a few times. This sequence was found in a young man who received the YFV17D yellow fever vaccine. Sequencing was performed on CD4+ T cells sorted from PBMCs, taken on the day of the first yellow fever vaccination.

CDR3 residues: CASSYGGNSRVYGYTF. The CDR3 nucleotides read TGTGCCAGCAGTTACGGGGGCAACTCCAGGGTCTATGGCTACACCTTC. The chain carries TRBV6-5 and TRBJ1-2; tentative D call: TRBD1 (6 bases). Germline V gives CDR1 MNHEY, CDR2 SVGAGI. V lost 2 bases and J lost 4, with 17 bases in between. This CDR3 is 16 amino acids long.